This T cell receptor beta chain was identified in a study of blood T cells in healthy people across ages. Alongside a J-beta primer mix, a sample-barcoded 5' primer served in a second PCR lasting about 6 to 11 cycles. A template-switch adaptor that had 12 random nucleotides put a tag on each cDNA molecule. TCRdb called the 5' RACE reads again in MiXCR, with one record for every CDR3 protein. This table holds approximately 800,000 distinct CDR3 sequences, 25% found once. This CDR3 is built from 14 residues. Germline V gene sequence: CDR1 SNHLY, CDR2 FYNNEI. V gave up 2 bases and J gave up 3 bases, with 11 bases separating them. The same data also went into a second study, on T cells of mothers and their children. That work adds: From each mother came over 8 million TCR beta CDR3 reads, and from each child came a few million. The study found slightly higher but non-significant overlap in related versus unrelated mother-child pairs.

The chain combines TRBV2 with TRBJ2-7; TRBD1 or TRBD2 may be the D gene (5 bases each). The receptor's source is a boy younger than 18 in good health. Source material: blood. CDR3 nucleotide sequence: TGTGCCAGCAGTGAACGATGGGACCTCTACGAGCAGTACTTC. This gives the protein CASSERWDLYEQYF.